This T cell receptor (beta chain) was sequenced during a study of cytomegalovirus exposure and HLA in healthy donors. The study ran its PCR with 60 Vbeta and 13 Jbeta primers. Assay used: immunoSEQ multiplex PCR; TCRdb lists only in-frame clones, some missing. The sample has approximately 150,000 clones, around three quarters seen once. Trimming cost V 4 bases and J 1 base, with 12 bases left between them. The CDR3 sequence is 14 residues long. Per germline, CDR1 SGHRS and CDR2 YFSETQ. The chain recombines TRBV5-1 with TRBJ2-7, with a possible D match to TRBD2 (5 bases). This clonotype was obtained from a woman aged 35 to 49 in good health and CMV-seronegative. The sample was PBMCs. CDR3 nucleotide sequence: TGCGCCAGCAGCGCCTTAGCGCAGTCCTACGAGCAGTACTTC. Translating it yields CASSALAQSYEQYF.